These 11 T cell receptor beta chains came from one sample sequenced in a study of T-cell reconstitution after alpha-beta-depleted transplantation in children. Library preparation (for TCRbeta) was performed with unique molecular identifiers. TCRdb ran MiXCR on the PCR reads and lists one entry per CDR3 protein. Of roughly 300,000 distinct CDR3 sequences in the sample, around 9.6% were seen once. The sequenced sample was PBMCs from the stem cell graft donor, obtained from the stem cell graft. The receptor source for this set is a human donor who donated a stem cell graft to a child with SCID.

In its sample, this clonotype was seen a few times. This chain joins TRBV27 and TRBJ2-7; D gene unclear. V lost 4 bases and J lost 4, with 11 bases in between. The germline CDR1 and CDR2 sequences are MNHEY and SMNVEV (reference sequence). The CDR3 runs to 13 residues. The CDR3 protein is CASSWNLGYEQYF. The DNA of the CDR3 is TGTGCCAGCAGTTGGAACCTGGGTTACGAGCAGTACTTC.

This clonotype was found many times. The chain recombines TRBV4-1 with TRBJ2-3, with D hard to call. CDR1 is MGHRA and CDR2 is YSYEKL in the germline V gene. V was shortened by 2 bases and J by 1 base, with 4 bases between the two germline ends. CDR3 length equals 13 residues. The CDR3 protein is CASSQPGTDTQYF. Written as DNA, the CDR3 is TGCGCCAGCAGCCAACCGGGCACAGATACGCAGTATTTT.

V is TRBV7-8 and J is TRBJ2-7, with 7 bases identical to TRBD2. The CDR3 covers 14 residues. V shed 2 bases and J 4 bases; nucleotides not matched to a gene: 5. Germline CDR1 SGHVS, CDR2 FQNEAQ. The CDR3 DNA reads TGTGCCAGCAGCTTAATGGGGACTACTTACGAGCAGTACTTC. It yields the protein CASSLMGTTYEQYF.

The rearrangement links TRBV5-1 to TRBJ2-2, with D perhaps matching TRBD2 (6 bases). V was trimmed by 1 base and J by 1 base, leaving 8 bases between them. The CDR3 spans 15 residues. The germline gives CDR1 SGHRS, CDR2 YFSETQ. The CDR3 sequence: CASSLPGENTGELFF. CDR3 sequence (DNA): TGCGCCAGCAGCTTGCCGGGGGAGAACACCGGGGAGCTGTTTTTT.

The chain recombines TRBV6-1 with TRBJ2-7; TRBD2 is a possible D gene (5 bases). Germline-derived CDR1 and CDR2 are MNHNS and SASEGT. The CDR3 covers 17 residues. The V end was cut by 7 bases, the J end by 3 bases, with 25 bases between. The CDR3 coding sequence is TGTGCCAGCACCATGGTTAGAGGTGGCGGGTTCCTCTACGAGCAGTACTTC. It translates to CASTMVRGGGFLYEQYF.

A few counts support this clonotype. V gene TRBV3-1 combines with J gene TRBJ2-5; no definite D call. V was trimmed by 0 bases and J by 1 base, leaving 9 bases between them. The CDR3 loop spans 15 amino acids. Germline V CDR1 and CDR2: LGHDT, YNNKEL (reference sequence). This CDR3 is CASSQESDLQETQYF. The CDR3 DNA reads TGTGCCAGCAGCCAAGAGTCGGACCTCCAAGAGACCCAGTACTTC.

This clonotype was observed once. The chain combines TRBV7-2 with TRBJ1-4, with 7 bases identical to TRBD1. Germline trimming cut 5 bases from V and 8 bases from J; bases unmatched to any gene: 14. The CDR3 contains 16 residues. Per germline, CDR1 SGHTA and CDR2 FQGNSA. CDR3 bases: TGTGCCAGCAGCCATGGGGGAAAGGGGGCAGGGGAAAAACTGTTTTTT. Its protein is CASSHGGKGAGEKLFF. Full variable domain (rest looked up from reference TRBV7-2 and TRBJ1-4): GAGVSQSPSNKVTEKGKDVELRCDPISGHTALYWYRQSLGQGLEFLIYFQGNSAPDKSGLPSDRFSAERTGGSVSTLTIQRTQQEDSAVYLCASSHGGKGAGEKLFFGSGTQLSVL.

This clonotype was seen only a few times. V is TRBV25-1 and J is TRBJ1-1; D is perhaps TRBD1 (5 bases). Germline V gene sequence: CDR1 MGHDK, CDR2 SYGVNS. V shed 2 bases and J shed 0 bases, with 25 bases lying between them. CDR3 length: 20 amino acids. CDR3 coding DNA: TGTGCCAGCAGTGAAGGGGGGTCAGCCCATCTGCGAGGGATGAACACTGAAGCTTTCTTT. This gives the protein CASSEGGSAHLRGMNTEAFF. Looking up the rest from reference TRBV25-1 and TRBJ1-1 gives the full variable domain: EADIYQTPRYLVIGTGKKITLECSQTMGHDKMYWYQQDPGMELHLIHYSYGVNSTEKGDLSSESTVSRIRTEHFPLTLESARPSHTSQYLCASSEGGSAHLRGMNTEAFFGQGTRLTVV.

V and J are TRBV12-3 or TRBV12-4 and TRBJ2-5; D is uncertain. The CDR3 consists of 11 residues. V shed 8 bases and J shed 3 bases, with 7 bases lying between them. This chain's CDR3 is CASLMEETQYF. The CDR3 bases are TGTGCCAGCCTGATGGAAGAGACCCAGTACTTC.

This clonotype was detected many times. The chain links TRBV5-6 to TRBJ2-4; D may be TRBD2 (8 bases). CDR3 length: 16 residues. CDR1 and CDR2 (germline): SGHDT, YYEEEE. V gave up 2 bases and J gave up 11 bases, with 23 bases separating them. Here the CDR3 DNA reads TGTGCCAGCAGCTTACCGGGGGGGACAGAATCTGTATTTCAGTACTTC. Its translation is CASSLPGGTESVFQYF. The complete variable domain, with remaining parts taken from reference TRBV5-6 and TRBJ2-4, reads DAGVTQSPTHLIKTRGQQVTLRCSPKSGHDTVSWYQQALGQGPQFIFQYYEEEERQRGNFPDRFSGHQFPNYSSELNVNALLLGDSALYLCASSLPGGTESVFQYFGAGTRLSVL.

The rearrangement uses TRBV12-3 or TRBV12-4 and TRBJ1-3; 7 nucleotides agree with TRBD1. V dropped 5 bases and J dropped 4; count of bases not matched to a gene: 2. The CDR3 covers 13 residues. The CDR3 loop reads CASSQTGGNTIYF. The CDR3 DNA reads as TGTGCCAGCAGTCAGACAGGGGGAAACACCATATATTTT.